This TCR beta chain was observed in a study of cytomegalovirus exposure and HLA in healthy donors. Germline V gene lookup returns CDR1 MDHEN and CDR2 SYDVKM. Trimming took 5 bases from V and 1 from J; bases not matched to a gene: 4. CDR3 length: 14 amino acids. The PCR made use of 60 Vbeta and 13 Jbeta primers. This table comes from immunoSEQ multiplex PCR, and its TCRdb copy is limited to in-frame clones, with some not included. Its table lists approximately 45,000 clones. The sequencing input was PBMCs. The V call is TRBV28, the J call TRBJ2-5; 7 positions agree with TRBD1. This clonotype was obtained from a male donor in good health and CMV-seronegative. For the CDR3, the DNA is TGTGCCAGCAGTCCCGGGGACAGCCAAGAGACCCAGTACTTC. Its protein is CASSPGDSQETQYF.